These 18 T cell receptor beta chains came from one sample sequenced in a study of blood T cells in healthy people across ages. Primed by a sample-barcoded 5' primer and a J-beta primer mix, a second PCR proceeded for roughly 7 to 12 cycles. One entry per CDR3 protein, called by TCRdb with MiXCR from the 5' RACE reads. The repertoire includes fewer than 1,000,000 distinct CDR3 sequences, around 43% of them detected once, and nearly 20% sits in the top ten. The sample consisted of blood. The receptor set was obtained from a man between 60 and 75 years old in good health.

This clonotype was counted between two and nine times. In nucleotides, the CDR3 is TGCAGTGCTAGATACGGACAGGGAGGTCAGCCCCAGCATTTT. Its protein product is CSARYGQGGQPQHF. This chain joins TRBV20-1 and TRBJ1-5, with 8 bases matching TRBD1. V lost 2 bases to trimming and J lost 6 bases; unmatched junction nucleotides: 6. Germline CDR1 is DFQATT and CDR2 is SNEGSKA (reference sequence). The CDR3 has 14 residues.

This clonotype was detected a few times. This rearrangement joins TRBV29-1 to TRBJ1-1, with D tentatively TRBD1 (5 bases). Trimming took 3 bases from V and 4 from J, leaving 12 bases between them. This CDR3 spans 13 amino acids. In germline, CDR1 is SQVTM, CDR2 ANQGSEA. The CDR3 DNA sequence: TGCAGCGTTGACAGGGCGGGCCGCACTGAAGCTTTCTTT. Translated: CSVDRAGRTEAFF. Based on the CDR3 plus reference TRBV29-1 and TRBJ1-1, the full variable domain is SAVISQKPSRDICQRGTSLTIQCQVDSQVTMMFWYRQQPGQSLTLIATANQGSEATYESGFVIDKFPISRPNLTFSTLTVSNMSPEDSSIYLCSVDRAGRTEAFFGQGTRLTVV.

This clonotype has a handful of counts. The V gene is TRBV6-4, the J gene TRBJ2-1; D may be TRBD1 (6 bases). Germline lookup yields CDR1 MRHNA and CDR2 SNTAGT. This CDR3 has 12 amino acids. With 6 bases removed from V and 3 bases from J, the gap between germline ends came to 6 bases. For the CDR3, the DNA is TGTGCCAGCAGGGGACACTACAATGAGCAGTTCTTC. Translating it yields CASRGHYNEQFF.

This chain connects TRBV20-1 to TRBJ1-1, with D uncertain. The CDR3 spans 10 residues. Trimming pared 3 bases from V and 6 bases from J, leaving 5 bases between. Germline V gene data show CDR1 as DFQATT and CDR2 as SNEGSKA (reference sequence). The CDR3 DNA reads TGCAGTGCTAGTTTGCCTGAAGCTTTCTTT. It specifies CSASLPEAFF.

This chain joins TRBV4-3 and TRBJ1-1; D is undetermined. V shed 4 bases and J shed 1 base, with 13 bases lying between them. The CDR3 runs to 15 residues. Germline CDR1 is LGHNA and CDR2 is YSLEER. CDR3 loop: CASSPDHGGNTEAFF. In DNA, the CDR3 is TGCGCCAGCAGCCCGGACCATGGAGGGAACACTGAAGCTTTCTTT.

The chain combines TRBV6-6 with TRBJ2-1; a possible D gene is TRBD1 (5 bases). Trimming stripped 7 bases from V and 10 bases from J, with 23 bases between. CDR3 size: 15 residues. CDR1 and CDR2 from the germline V gene are MNHNY and SVGAGI (reference sequence). CDR3 loop: CASNRGQEALREQFF. The DNA for the CDR3 is TGTGCCAGCAATCGAGGACAAGAGGCGCTCCGAGAGCAGTTCTTC.

This clonotype turned up a few times. V usage is TRBV3-1 and J usage is TRBJ2-3; weak D call: TRBD1 (6 bases). Trimming took off 1 base at V and 4 bases at J, with 9 bases between the two ends. The length of the CDR3 is 14 residues. The germline CDR1 and CDR2 sequences are LGHDT and YNNKEL (reference sequence). CDR3 bases: TGTGCCAGCAGCCAAGGAGGGGGTCCAGATACGCAGTATTTT. It encodes CASSQGGGPDTQYF.

This clonotype was counted only a few times. The CDR3 loop is CSASQGTGIGQPQHF. The DNA of the CDR3 is TGCAGTGCTAGCCAAGGGACAGGGATCGGTCAGCCCCAGCATTTT. V is TRBV20-1 and J is TRBJ1-5, with 9 positions matching TRBD1. Germline trimming cut 3 bases from V and 6 bases from J; bases unmatched to any gene: 9. Germline-derived CDR1 and CDR2 are DFQATT and SNEGSKA (reference sequence). The CDR3 is made up of 15 amino acids.

This clonotype was observed a single time. The V call is TRBV20-1, the J call TRBJ2-3; 8 bases are a match to TRBD2. Germline CDR1 and CDR2: DFQATT and SNEGSKA (reference sequence). With V trimmed by 6 bases and J by 3 bases, 8 bases remained unmatched. The CDR3 consists of 14 residues. CDR3 DNA sequence: TGCAGTGCCACCGGGAGGGGGGAAACAGATACGCAGTATTTT. Residues: CSATGRGETDTQYF.

This chain joins TRBV7-2 and TRBJ2-5; 8 bases are shared with TRBD2. Germline CDR1 is SGHTA and CDR2 is FQGNSA. After removal of 5 bases from V and 5 bases from J, the junction contained 7 bases not matched to a gene. This CDR3 contains 14 residues. This CDR3 is CASSRGGPGETQYF. CDR3 nucleotides: TGTGCCAGCAGCCGGGGGGGGCCAGGGGAGACCCAGTACTTC.

This clonotype was seen a few times. The V and J genes are TRBV7-2 and TRBJ2-5; 9 positions match TRBD2. Germline assignment: CDR1 SGHTA and CDR2 FQGNSA. V lost 6 bases and J lost 5; bases outside the gene matches: 7. This CDR3 spans 14 amino acids. The chain's CDR3 is CASSRGGGVETQYF. The CDR3 nucleotides read TGTGCCAGCAGTCGGGGCGGGGGGGTCGAGACCCAGTACTTC.

The V gene is TRBV5-1, the J gene TRBJ1-4; D is ambiguous. In germline, CDR1 is SGHRS, CDR2 YFSETQ. Trimming cost V 0 bases and J 0 bases, with 12 bases left between them. This CDR3 comprises 17 residues. CDR3 amino acids: CASSLDLLGTTNEKLFF. The CDR3 DNA follows: TGCGCCAGCAGCTTGGACCTCCTCGGGACAACTAATGAAAAACTGTTTTTT.

A note on this clonotype: The junction departs from the called germline gene at one end, perhaps through a read error. The chain's CDR3 is CASCYEGAPGELFF. The CDR3 DNA reads as TGTGCCAGCTGTTACGAGGGAGCCCCCGGGGAGCTGTTTTTT. The V and J genes are TRBV6-5 and TRBJ2-2; tentative D call: TRBD2 (5 bases). Per germline, CDR1 MNHEY and CDR2 SVGAGI. CDR3 length equals 14 residues.

In this sample, this clonotype turned up a few times. The CDR3, as DNA: TGCGCCAGCAGCCGAACTAGCGGGAACCCCTCCTACGAGCAGTACTTC. Protein sequence: CASSRTSGNPSYEQYF. The chain couples TRBV5-1 to TRBJ2-7; 10 bases align to TRBD2. V dropped 4 bases and J dropped 0; count of bases not matched to a gene: 7. The CDR3 extends over 16 amino acids. Per the germline V gene, CDR1 is SGHRS and CDR2 is YFSETQ.

V usage is TRBV5-1 and J usage is TRBJ2-1, with D possibly TRBD2 on 6 matching bases. This CDR3 contains 17 residues. V was shortened by 1 base and J by 8 bases, with 22 bases between the two germline ends. The germline V gene has CDR1 SGHRS and CDR2 YFSETQ. CDR3 region: CASSLSVPGLGLYEQFF. The CDR3 region has the DNA TGCGCCAGCAGCTTGTCGGTCCCGGGACTCGGGTTATATGAGCAGTTCTTC.

The V and J genes are TRBV27 and TRBJ2-7; D remains ambiguous. Trimming left V 3 bases short and J 3 bases short, with 12 bases between. Germline V gene data show CDR1 as MNHEY and CDR2 as SMNVEV (reference sequence). The CDR3 contains 14 residues. The CDR3: CASSLSYGFYEQYF. For the CDR3, the DNA is TGTGCCAGCAGTTTGTCATACGGTTTCTACGAGCAGTACTTC.

This clonotype was picked up a small number of times. The rearrangement links TRBV29-1 to TRBJ2-3, with no clear D. The CDR3 is made up of 14 amino acids. The V end was cut by 5 bases, the J end by 0 bases, with 12 bases between. CDR1 and CDR2 (germline): SQVTM, ANQGSEA. As DNA, the CDR3 is TGCAGCGTTAAGGTCAGCACTAGCACAGATACGCAGTATTTT. Protein sequence: CSVKVSTSTDTQYF.

The J gene is TRBJ2-3, the V gene TRBV7-2; D gene uncertain. V gave up 1 base and J gave up 2 bases, with 16 bases separating them. The CDR3 has 17 amino acids. The germline V gene has CDR1 SGHTA and CDR2 FQGNSA. Here the CDR3 reads CASSLGPLQLSTDTQYF. CDR3 coding DNA: TGTGCCAGCAGCTTAGGTCCGTTACAGCTGTCCACAGATACGCAGTATTTT.